This record covers a single T cell receptor beta chain. This sample is part of a study of control samples from healthy donors and cancer patients. CDR3 length equals 12 residues. Germline CDR1 reads MNHEY; CDR2 reads SVGAGI. V shed 2 bases and J shed 6 bases, with 8 bases lying between them. The table came from immunoSEQ multiplex PCR; TCRdb's copy has only in-frame clones and leaves some out. The repertoire includes 110,000 to 150,000 clones, about nine tenths of them detected once, and around 4.7% sits in the top ten. This clonotype was sampled from a man aged 25 to 40 in good health. Material for sequencing was blood. The chain employs TRBV6-5 and TRBJ2-7; no reliable D call. This chain's CDR3 is CASSYGVGEQYF. DNA of the CDR3: TGTGCCAGCAGTTACGGAGTGGGCGAGCAGTACTTC.